The next 22 T cell receptor beta chains were all read from a single sample in a study of blood T cell repertoires in COVID-19. Only in-frame clones appear in the TCRdb table, and some are missing; sequencing was by immunoSEQ multiplex PCR. The table shows about 300,000 clones, with approximately 93% occurring only once. Sequenced: peripheral blood. The receptors were gathered from a woman aged 25 to 39 with COVID-19, enrolled during active disease.

The chain recombines TRBV6-2 or TRBV6-3 with TRBJ2-7, with 8 bases fitting TRBD1. This CDR3 is 17 amino acids long. Germline-derived CDR1 and CDR2 are MNHEY and SVGEGT. V shed 0 bases and J 0 bases; nucleotides not matched to a gene: 7. CDR3 amino acids: CASSYSFQQGGSYEQYF. The CDR3 DNA follows: TGTGCCAGCAGTTACTCTTTTCAACAGGGGGGCTCCTACGAGCAGTACTTC.

This clone was seen a single time. The chain is built from TRBV5-5 and TRBJ2-3; D may be TRBD2 (5 bases). Trimming took 4 bases from V and 3 from J, leaving 12 bases between them. Germline CDR1 and CDR2: SGHKS and YYEKEE (reference sequence). CDR3 length: 14 amino acids. The DNA for the CDR3 is TGTGCCAGCAGCCGTCGCGGGTTTACAGATACGCAGTATTTT. Translating it yields CASSRRGFTDTQYF.

This chain links TRBV6-5 with TRBJ1-1, with 11 positions matching TRBD1. V was pared by 2 bases and J by 5 bases, with 4 bases of the junction left unmatched. The length of the CDR3 is 15 residues. CDR1 MNHEY and CDR2 SVGAGI come from the germline V gene. The CDR3 region has the DNA TGTGCCAGCAGTTACGCGGACAGGGGGCGAACTGAAGCTTTCTTT. Its protein product is CASSYADRGRTEAFF.

The chain recombines TRBV10-1 with TRBJ2-1, with TRBD2 as a possible D gene (5 bases). CDR1 is WNHNN, CDR2 SYGVQD, per germline (reference sequence). V was pared by 3 bases and J by 0 bases, with 18 bases between. The CDR3 has 18 residues. CDR3 in DNA: TGCGCCAGCAGTGACAAAGAGGGCGGAAAAAGCTCCTACAATGAGCAGTTCTTC. Translating it yields CASSDKEGGKSSYNEQFF.

The chain employs TRBV18 and TRBJ1-2; D call uncertain. V was clipped by 3 bases and J by 2 bases, with 16 bases between them. The length of the CDR3 is 16 residues. Germline V lookup: CDR1 KGHSH, CDR2 LQKENI. CDR3 DNA sequence: TGTGCCAGCTCACCCTCTGGCGGGGAGTCGAACTATGGCTACACCTTC. It specifies CASSPSGGESNYGYTF.

The chain links TRBV5-6 to TRBJ2-3; 7 nucleotides line up with TRBD2. CDR3 length equals 16 residues. The germline V gene has CDR1 SGHDT and CDR2 YYEEEE. V was pared by 0 bases and J by 4 bases, with 8 bases of the junction left unmatched. CDR3 amino acids: CASSLGGGESADTQYF. The CDR3 nucleotides are TGTGCCAGCAGCTTGGGTGGGGGGGAATCGGCAGATACGCAGTATTTT.

This clone was counted once. This sequence joins TRBV18 and TRBJ2-7; 9 bases are shared with TRBD2. V dropped 4 bases and J dropped 5; count of bases not matched to a gene: 12. Per the germline V gene, CDR1 is KGHSH and CDR2 is LQKENI. The CDR3 covers 16 residues. The chain's CDR3 is CASSRSAGGSPHEQYF. Here the CDR3 DNA reads TGTGCCAGCTCACGATCCGCGGGAGGGTCTCCCCACGAGCAGTACTTC.

The chain recombines TRBV28 with TRBJ2-3, with a possible D match to TRBD1 (6 bases). This CDR3 is 14 amino acids long. Germline V gene lookup returns CDR1 MDHEN and CDR2 SYDVKM. Trimming left V 4 bases short and J 4 bases short, with 12 bases between. CDR3 in DNA: TGTGCCAGCAGTTGGGGGCTTAGGGCAGATACGCAGTATTTT. Translation gives CASSWGLRADTQYF.

The chain joins TRBV7-9 to TRBJ1-3, with a tentative D call TRBD1 (6 bases). From germline, CDR1 is SEHNR and CDR2 FQNEAQ (reference sequence). V was shortened by 5 bases and J by 4 bases, with 18 bases between the two germline ends. The CDR3 contains 16 residues. CDR3 nucleotides: TGTGCCAGCAGCCCGGCGGGGGCGCAGTGGGGAAACACCATATATTTT. Translating gives CASSPAGAQWGNTIYF.

This chain connects TRBV5-6 to TRBJ1-1; 7 bases are a match to TRBD1. Trimming removed 4 bases from V and 1 base from J; junction bases left unmatched: 10. There are 16 residues in the CDR3. Germline CDR1 SGHDT, CDR2 YYEEEE. The CDR3 coding sequence is TGTGCCAGCAGCGGAGACAGGGAACTTCCGAACACTGAAGCTTTCTTT. It encodes CASSGDRELPNTEAFF.

The V and J genes are TRBV20-1 and TRBJ1-6; 10 bases map to TRBD1. Germline lookup yields CDR1 DFQATT and CDR2 SNEGSKA (reference sequence). Trimming took 3 bases from V and 5 from J; bases not matched to a gene: 7. There are 16 residues in the CDR3. CDR3 nucleotides: TGCAGTGCTAGTACTCCCGGGACAGGGGATAATTCACCCCTCCACTTT. This codes for CSASTPGTGDNSPLHF.

This chain's CDR3 is CATRGTGGYGYTF. The CDR3 DNA reads as TGTGCCACCAGAGGGACAGGAGGCTATGGCTACACCTTC. The V gene is TRBV24-1, the J gene TRBJ1-2; 8 nucleotides match TRBD1. There are 13 residues in the CDR3. With 7 bases clipped from V and 4 bases from J, the junction kept 4 bases outside the gene matches. CDR1 is KGHDR and CDR2 is SFDVKD in the germline V gene.

A single count supports this clone. The chain is built from TRBV11-2 and TRBJ2-3, with 10 nucleotides matching TRBD2. Germline trimming cut 2 bases from V and 4 bases from J; bases unmatched to any gene: 6. This CDR3 is built from 16 residues. Germline assignment: CDR1 SGHAT and CDR2 FQNNGV. CDR3 residues: CASSLLSSGRADTQYF. DNA for the CDR3: TGTGCCAGCAGCTTATTATCTAGCGGGAGAGCAGATACGCAGTATTTT.

The chain is built from TRBV18 and TRBJ1-1; TRBD1 matches at 8 bases. CDR1 and CDR2 (germline): KGHSH, LQKENI. With V trimmed by 3 bases and J by 4 bases, 10 bases remained unmatched. This CDR3 is built from 16 residues. This chain's CDR3 is CASSPQAGGGGTEAFF. CDR3 DNA sequence: TGTGCCAGCTCACCTCAGGCAGGGGGCGGGGGCACTGAAGCTTTCTTT.

This clone was observed a few times. The chain links TRBV6-5 to TRBJ2-3, with 9 bases lining up with TRBD1. The CDR3 length is 14 residues. The J segment lost 6 bases and the V segment lost 6 bases, leaving 7 bases of the junction unmatched. Per the germline V gene, CDR1 is MNHEY and CDR2 is SVGAGI. CDR3 DNA: TGTGCCAGCAGCCTAACACAGGGGGCCGATACGCAGTATTTT. It is translated as CASSLTQGADTQYF.

The chain is built from TRBV2 and TRBJ2-1; D not certain. Looked up from germline, CDR1 is SNHLY and CDR2 is FYNNEI. V gave up 7 bases and J gave up 3 bases, with 10 bases separating them. The CDR3 has 13 amino acids. CDR3 in amino acids: CASKYYLYNEQFF. The CDR3 nucleotides are TGTGCCAGCAAGTACTACCTCTACAATGAGCAGTTCTTC.

The V and J genes are TRBV5-6 and TRBJ1-5, with TRBD1 matching over 9 bases. Germline-derived CDR1 and CDR2 are SGHDT and YYEEEE. This CDR3 is 19 amino acids long. Trimming removed 2 bases from V and 2 bases from J; junction bases left unmatched: 14. CDR3: CASSFSREQGARGNQPQHF. The DNA for the CDR3 is TGTGCCAGCAGCTTTAGTCGGGAACAGGGGGCGCGAGGCAATCAGCCCCAGCATTTT. Variable domain in full (rest from reference TRBV5-6 and TRBJ1-5): DAGVTQSPTHLIKTRGQQVTLRCSPKSGHDTVSWYQQALGQGPQFIFQYYEEEERQRGNFPDRFSGHQFPNYSSELNVNALLLGDSALYLCASSFSREQGARGNQPQHFGDGTRLSIL.

J is TRBJ2-7 and V is TRBV7-9; 8 bases are shared with TRBD1. The junction had 9 bases not matched to a gene; V was cut back by 5 bases and J by 3 bases. There are 15 residues in the CDR3. In germline, CDR1 is SEHNR, CDR2 FQNEAQ (reference sequence). CDR3: CASSPLDRDLYEQYF. CDR3 nucleotides: TGTGCCAGCAGCCCTTTGGACAGGGACCTCTACGAGCAGTACTTC.

The chain combines TRBV18 with TRBJ2-7; 10 bases agree with TRBD2. The germline V gene has CDR1 KGHSH and CDR2 LQKENI. Unmatched junction bases numbered 18, after V lost 3 bases and J lost 7 bases. The CDR3 covers 18 residues. The CDR3 DNA reads TGTGCCAGCTCACCGACCCCCTTGGCTAGCGGGAGTTTAAGGGAGCAGTACTTC. The encoded protein is CASSPTPLASGSLREQYF.

The chain has TRBV3-1 (or the pseudogene TRBV3-2) and TRBJ2-5; 15 nucleotides match TRBD2. J was trimmed by 5 bases and V by 4 bases; bases with no gene match: 2. This CDR3 is 15 amino acids long. The germline CDR1 and CDR2 sequences are LGHDT and YNNKEL (reference sequence). The CDR3 DNA follows: TGTGCCAGCAGCCTCGGGACTAGCGGGGGGGAGACCCAGTACTTC. Protein sequence: CASSLGTSGGETQYF.

This chain uses TRBV2 with TRBJ2-4; 9 bases are a match to TRBD1. Germline CDR1 and CDR2: SNHLY and FYNNEI. The CDR3 has 14 amino acids. The junction had 5 bases not matched to a gene; V was cut back by 8 bases and J by 3 bases. The CDR3 spells CASGDREGKNIQYF. CDR3 coding DNA: TGTGCCAGCGGGGACAGGGAAGGCAAAAACATTCAGTACTTC.

This chain links TRBV24-1 with TRBJ2-1; TRBD1 aligns across 10 bases. The J segment lost 6 bases and the V segment lost 5 bases, leaving 6 bases of the junction unmatched. This CDR3 is 15 amino acids long. Per germline, CDR1 KGHDR and CDR2 SFDVKD. The CDR3 bases are TGTGCCACCAGTGCCGGGACAGGGGCTCCCAATGAGCAGTTCTTC. This sequence encodes CATSAGTGAPNEQFF.